The present T cell receptor beta chain was sequenced within a study of T cell responses to AZD1222 COVID-19 vaccine. The study, taken as a whole, reports: Two AZD1222 doses significantly raised spike-specific TCR breadth and depth over controls.

The protocol was immunoSEQ multiplex PCR, while the TCRdb copy is restricted to in-frame clones and leaves out a portion. The table has 150,000 to 200,000 clones, approximately 90% seen once. Note on this clone: What it binds is not known.

The CDR3 totals 16 residues. Per germline, CDR1 SGHNT and CDR2 YYREEE (reference sequence). The germline V and J ends were trimmed by 0 bases and 10 bases, with 17 bases remaining between them. The TCR comes from an adult who received the AZD1222 COVID-19 vaccine. Sequenced here: peripheral blood, sampled 28 days after the second AZD1222 dose. The V and J genes are TRBV5-4 and TRBJ1-6; D not certain. CDR3 coding DNA: TGTGCCAGCAGCTTGGGCGGTGAGGGAATAGGGTCACCCCTCCACTTT. Encoded protein: CASSLGGEGIGSPLHF.